The 27 T cell receptor beta chains below come from one sample, sequenced in a study of Tregs in tolerant kidney transplant recipients. These receptors' targets are unknown. Method: immunoSEQ multiplex PCR; TCRdb's copy keeps in-frame clones and lacks some. The sample carries under 50,000 clones, around 95% recorded once. Material: Tregs from blood cultured with allogeneic cells. Source of these receptors: a human donor in good health.

The chain links TRBV11-3 to TRBJ2-2; D is possibly TRBD2 (6 bases). This CDR3 region has 14 residues. Trimming pared 6 bases from V and 8 bases from J, leaving 16 bases between. Germline lookup yields CDR1 SGHNT and CDR2 YENEEA. In DNA form, the CDR3 reads TGTGCCAGCAGTCCGGCGGGGTTTTCTGGGGAGCTGTTTTTT. This encodes CASSPAGFSGELFF.

This clone occurred once. V usage is TRBV5-4 and J usage is TRBJ2-5; the D gene is possibly TRBD2 (6 bases). Trimming cost V 0 bases and J 4 bases, with 13 bases left between them. The CDR3 is 15 amino acids. Germline assignment: CDR1 SGHNT and CDR2 YYREEE (reference sequence). The CDR3 DNA is TGTGCCAGCAGCTTGGTTGGAGGGAACGGAGAGACCCAGTACTTC. Its protein is CASSLVGGNGETQYF.

This chain links TRBV10-3 with TRBJ2-7; D unresolved. The length of the CDR3 is 11 residues. Trimming cost V 2 bases and J 9 bases, with 8 bases left between them. CDR1 is ENHRY, CDR2 SYGVKD, per germline. CDR3 sequence (DNA): TGTGCCATCAGTGAGAGCGTGCCGCAGTACTTC. This translates into CAISESVPQYF.

The genes are TRBV15 and TRBJ2-7, with D possibly called TRBD1 or TRBD2 (5 bases each). Germline CDR1 LNHNV, CDR2 YYDKDF (reference sequence). Trimming removed 1 base from V and 9 bases from J, with 13 bases in between. The CDR3 has 13 residues. The CDR3 spells CATSRGREGMQYF. CDR3 bases: TGTGCCACCAGCAGAGGGCGCGAGGGGATGCAGTACTTC.

This chain connects TRBV7-3 to TRBJ2-2, with D unresolved. Trimming removed 4 bases at V and 5 bases at J, with 8 bases between. The CDR3 contains 13 residues. CDR1 is SGHTA, CDR2 FQGTGA, per germline. The DNA of the CDR3 is TGTGCCAGCAGCTCACAGCCTACCGGGGAGCTGTTTTTT. Residues: CASSSQPTGELFF.

This clone was recorded a few times. This chain joins TRBV14 and TRBJ1-3, with D hard to call. With 4 bases removed from V and 2 bases from J, the gap between germline ends came to 9 bases. The germline V gene encodes CDR1 SGHDN and CDR2 FVKESK. CDR3 length: 14 amino acids. The chain's CDR3 is CASSLAGPGNTIYF. DNA for the CDR3: TGTGCCAGCAGCCTAGCTGGGCCTGGAAACACCATATATTTT.

This clone was observed a single time. The chain combines TRBV7-2 with TRBJ1-1, with 8 nucleotides matching TRBD1. CDR3 length: 15 residues. Germline V gene lookup returns CDR1 SGHTA and CDR2 FQGNSA. Trimming took 3 bases from V and 5 from J; bases not matched to a gene: 8. The CDR3 coding sequence is TGTGCCAGCAGCTTTCAGGGGGCAAGAGGGACTGAAGCTTTCTTT. The encoded protein is CASSFQGARGTEAFF.

The rearrangement joins TRBV18 to TRBJ2-5; 8 positions agree with TRBD2. CDR1 is KGHSH, CDR2 LQKENI, per germline. The CDR3 sequence is 14 residues long. The ends lost 3 bases at V and 5 bases at J; junction bases unmatched: 5. This CDR3 is CASSPPGGAETQYF. The CDR3 DNA follows: TGTGCCAGCTCACCGCCCGGGGGGGCGGAGACCCAGTACTTC.

This CDR3 reads CASSSLLAGGTYEQYF. In DNA form, the CDR3 reads TGTGCCAGCTCATCATTGCTAGCGGGAGGGACCTACGAGCAGTACTTC. The chain joins TRBV18 to TRBJ2-7; TRBD2 agrees at 12 bases. The CDR3 contains 16 residues. Germline loops: CDR1 KGHSH, CDR2 LQKENI. The junction had 7 bases not matched to a gene; V was cut back by 5 bases and J by 2 bases.

The chain couples TRBV21-1 to TRBJ2-3; TRBD1, the table's D call, lacks a check against the DNA. TRBV21-1 is noted as a pseudogene. The CDR3 contains 14 residues. The CDR3 spells CASAWDRTADTQYF. The CDR3, as DNA: TGTGCCAGCGCTTGGGACAGGACAGCAGATACGCAGTATTTT.

The V call is TRBV5-1, the J call TRBJ2-5; D is possibly TRBD2 (5 bases). This CDR3 region has 15 residues. Per the germline V gene, CDR1 is SGHRS and CDR2 is YFSETQ. The V and J ends lost 1 base and 5 bases respectively, with 15 bases between them. CDR3 bases: TGCGCCAGCAGCTTGTCCGGGATTCCTGGGGAGACCCAGTACTTC. Amino acids: CASSLSGIPGETQYF. The full variable domain, completed using reference TRBV5-1 and TRBJ2-5, is KAGVTQTPRYLIKTRGQQVTLSCSPISGHRSVSWYQQTPGQGLQFLFEYFSETQRNKGNFPGRFSGRQFSNSRSEMNVSTLELGDSALYLCASSLSGIPGETQYFGPGTRLLVL.

This clone was counted a single time. The J gene is TRBJ2-5, the V gene TRBV6-1, with D perhaps TRBD2 (5 bases). Germline V gene data show CDR1 as MNHNS and CDR2 as SASEGT. Trimming removed 7 bases from V and 2 bases from J, with 11 bases in between. The CDR3 consists of 13 residues. This CDR3 reads CASKGLRQETQYF. DNA of the CDR3: TGTGCCAGCAAAGGACTTAGACAAGAGACCCAGTACTTC.

The chain joins TRBV6-5 to TRBJ2-4; either TRBD1 or TRBD2 may supply D (6 bases each). Germline values: CDR1 MNHEY, CDR2 SVGAGI. V was cut by 0 bases and J by 8 bases, with 11 bases left in between. The CDR3 consists of 14 residues. The DNA for the CDR3 is TGTGCCAGCAGTTACTCGTACAGGGAGGACATTCAGTACTTC. Its protein is CASSYSYREDIQYF.

The gene calls are TRBV2 and TRBJ1-5; D is possibly TRBD1 (5 bases). The CDR3 has 18 residues. V lost 6 bases and J lost 0, with 21 bases in between. The V gene's germline CDR1 is SNHLY and CDR2 FYNNEI. CDR3 amino acids: CASSPRDLRGNSNQPQHF. The CDR3 DNA is TGTGCCAGCAGCCCCCGGGACCTTCGAGGCAATAGCAATCAGCCCCAGCATTTT. Drawing the rest from reference TRBV2 and TRBJ1-5, the complete variable domain is EPEVTQTPSHQVTQMGQEVILRCVPISNHLYFYWYRQILGQKVEFLVSFYNNEISEKSEIFDDQFSVERPDGSNFTLKIRSTKLEDSAMYFCASSPRDLRGNSNQPQHFGDGTRLSIL.

This sequence joins TRBV7-6 and TRBJ2-2; the match to TRBD2 covers 8 bases. Per germline, CDR1 SGHVS and CDR2 FNYEAQ. With 2 bases clipped from V and 4 bases from J, the junction kept 6 bases outside the gene matches. This CDR3 is 16 amino acids long. CDR3 residues: CASSLYGGAATGELFF. DNA of the CDR3: TGTGCCAGCAGCTTATACGGGGGGGCGGCCACCGGGGAGCTGTTTTTT.

This clone was recorded only once. This sequence joins TRBV10-1 and TRBJ2-3; TRBD2 is a possible D gene (5 bases). Trimming pared 3 bases from V and 6 bases from J, leaving 13 bases between. This CDR3 is 14 amino acids long. The germline V gene encodes CDR1 WNHNN and CDR2 SYGVQD (reference sequence). The CDR3 here is CASSDRGGPDTQYF. In nucleotides, the CDR3 is TGCGCCAGCAGTGATCGAGGAGGTCCCGATACGCAGTATTTT.

This clone was recorded once. J is TRBJ2-7 and V is TRBV4-1, with D unclear. Germline CDR1 is MGHRA and CDR2 is YSYEKL. Trimming took 1 base from V and 2 from J, leaving 15 bases between them. This CDR3 is built from 16 residues. The DNA for the CDR3 is TGCGCCAGCAGCCAAGTTCAATCCGTCGTCACCTACGAGCAGTACTTC. Translated, it gives CASSQVQSVVTYEQYF.

The chain has TRBV6-6 and TRBJ2-3; 10 bases are shared with TRBD2. Germline V CDR1 and CDR2: MNHNY, SVGAGI (reference sequence). The V and J ends lost 4 bases and 2 bases, in that order; junction bases with no gene match: 3. CDR3 size: 15 residues. Here the CDR3 reads CASSLLAGLTDTQYF. DNA for the CDR3: TGTGCCAGCAGTTTACTAGCGGGGCTCACAGATACGCAGTATTTT.

This clone was counted a single time. The chain combines TRBV10-2 with TRBJ2-7; D gene unclear. This CDR3 contains 11 residues. Germline V gene lookup returns CDR1 WSHSY and CDR2 SAAADI. With 6 bases removed from V and 0 bases from J, the gap between germline ends came to 3 bases. The CDR3 sequence is CASSPSYEQYF. The CDR3 DNA reads TGCGCCAGCAGCCCCTCCTACGAGCAGTACTTC.

This chain uses TRBV18 with TRBJ1-1; D is unclear. V gave up 1 base and J gave up 2 bases, with 5 bases separating them. Germline V gene data show CDR1 as KGHSH and CDR2 as LQKENI. This CDR3 is built from 13 residues. For the CDR3, the DNA is TGTGCCAGCTCACCACAGGTTAACACTGAAGCTTTCTTT. Translation gives CASSPQVNTEAFF.

CDR3 sequence: CASSLSMLAGITSYNEQFF. The CDR3 region has the DNA TGTGCCAGCAGCTTAAGTATGTTAGCGGGAATTACCTCCTACAATGAGCAGTTCTTC. The chain uses TRBV7-9 and TRBJ2-1; 8 bases match TRBD2. The germline V gene encodes CDR1 SEHNR and CDR2 FQNEAQ (reference sequence). The CDR3 runs to 19 residues. With 2 bases clipped from V and 0 bases from J, the junction kept 12 bases outside the gene matches. The full variable domain, with the rest looked up from reference TRBV7-9 and TRBJ2-1, is DTGVSQNPRHKITKRGQNVTFRCDPISEHNRLYWYRQTLGQGPEFLTYFQNEAQLEKSRLLSDRFSAERPKGSFSTLEIQRTEQGDSAMYLCASSLSMLAGITSYNEQFFGPGTRLTVL.

This chain joins TRBV6-9 and TRBJ2-2, with unresolved D. This CDR3 region has 15 residues. CDR1 MNHGY and CDR2 SVAAGI come from the germline V gene. Trimming stripped 3 bases from V and 6 bases from J, with 14 bases between. The CDR3 reads CASSYFRFGPGELFF. The CDR3 coding sequence is TGTGCCAGCAGTTACTTTAGATTTGGACCCGGGGAGCTGTTTTTT.

This sequence joins TRBV18 and TRBJ1-1, with D maybe TRBD1 (5 bases). In germline, CDR1 is KGHSH, CDR2 LQKENI. The CDR3 sequence is 14 residues long. The V and J ends lost 4 bases and 4 bases respectively, with 13 bases between them. CDR3 sequence reads: CASSLRQTGTEAFF. In nucleotides, the CDR3 is TGTGCCAGCTCACTACGACAGACCGGCACTGAAGCTTTCTTT.

Remarks on this clone: The same CDR3 arises from other DNA sequences in this sample as well. The chain couples TRBV5-1 to TRBJ1-1, with D perhaps TRBD1 (5 bases). The V end lost 1 base, the J end lost 2 bases, and 9 bases lay between the germline ends. The CDR3 runs 14 residues. CDR1 is SGHRS, CDR2 YFSETQ, per germline. The CDR3 loop is CASSLSRVNTEAFF. The DNA for the CDR3 is TGCGCCAGCAGCTTGAGCAGGGTCAACACTGAAGCTTTCTTT. The full variable domain, in which reference TRBV5-1 and TRBJ1-1 provide the parts outside the CDR3, is KAGVTQTPRYLIKTRGQQVTLSCSPISGHRSVSWYQQTPGQGLQFLFEYFSETQRNKGNFPGRFSGRQFSNSRSEMNVSTLELGDSALYLCASSLSRVNTEAFFGQGTRLTVV.

The genes are TRBV11-2 and TRBJ2-3, with unresolved D. The CDR3 extends over 13 amino acids. Trimming cost V 1 base and J 4 bases, with 6 bases left between them. Germline values: CDR1 SGHAT, CDR2 FQNNGV. DNA of the CDR3: TGTGCCAGCAGCTTAGGAGTCCCAGATACGCAGTATTTT. Translation gives CASSLGVPDTQYF.

This chain connects TRBV6-1 to TRBJ2-1; D gene uncertain. Per the germline V gene, CDR1 is MNHNS and CDR2 is SASEGT. The V end was cut by 7 bases, the J end by 9 bases, with 19 bases between. The CDR3 has 14 amino acids. CDR3 sequence reads: CASTPGRFVGEQFF. As DNA, the CDR3 is TGTGCCAGCACACCCGGGCGGTTCGTAGGTGAGCAGTTCTTC.

The V gene is TRBV19, the J gene TRBJ2-7; TRBD1 aligns across 8 bases. CDR1 LNHDA and CDR2 SQIVND come from the germline V gene (reference sequence). J was trimmed by 2 bases and V by 2 bases; bases with no gene match: 5. The CDR3 covers 15 residues. CDR3 residues: CASSIRTGGTYEQYF. CDR3 DNA: TGTGCCAGTAGTATAAGAACAGGGGGTACCTACGAGCAGTACTTC.